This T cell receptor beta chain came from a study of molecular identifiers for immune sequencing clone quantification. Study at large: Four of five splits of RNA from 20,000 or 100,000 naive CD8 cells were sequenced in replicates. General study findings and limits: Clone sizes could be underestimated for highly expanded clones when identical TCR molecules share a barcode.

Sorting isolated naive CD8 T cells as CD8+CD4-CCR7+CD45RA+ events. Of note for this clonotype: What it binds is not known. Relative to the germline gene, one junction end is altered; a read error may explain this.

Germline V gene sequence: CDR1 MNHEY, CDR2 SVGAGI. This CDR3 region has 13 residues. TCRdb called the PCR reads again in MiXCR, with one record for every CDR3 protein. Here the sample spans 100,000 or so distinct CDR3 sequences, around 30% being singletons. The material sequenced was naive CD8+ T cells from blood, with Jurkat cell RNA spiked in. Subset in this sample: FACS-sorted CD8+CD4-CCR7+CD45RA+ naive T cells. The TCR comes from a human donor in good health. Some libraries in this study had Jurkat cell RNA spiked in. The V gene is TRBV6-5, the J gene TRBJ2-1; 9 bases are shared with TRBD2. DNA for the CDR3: TGTGCCACCGGGACTAGCAGCTACAATGAGCAGCTCTTC. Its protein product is CATGTSSYNEQLF.